This T cell receptor beta chain was documented in a study of cytomegalovirus exposure and HLA in healthy donors. Study-wide results and caveats: Donors belonging to an Asian-associated ancestry cluster reportedly showed fewer N-insertions in productive TCRs than the 666-donor mean, according to what a later analysis found. A later analysis associated 15,000 to 20,000 TCR beta sequences with HLA alleles at a 0.05 false discovery rate. TCR beta V- and J-gene trimming, according to a later analysis, was linked to a missense DCLRE1C variant.

The CDR3 loop spans 15 amino acids. V was shortened by 6 bases and J by 7 bases, with 20 bases between the two germline ends. Germline CDR1 LNHDA, CDR2 SQIVND (reference sequence). 13 Jbeta primers and 60 Vbeta primers were used for the PCR. This table comes from immunoSEQ multiplex PCR, and its TCRdb copy is limited to in-frame clones, with some not included. The top ten hold roughly 3.2% of the sample, which has more than 140,000 clones, about four fifths seen once. About this clone: Its antigen is not known.

Material for sequencing was PBMCs. The chain joins TRBV19 to TRBJ2-3; tentative D call: TRBD1 (7 bases). This receptor was identified in a young man in good health and CMV-seropositive. The CDR3 is CASSLDRAGSYTQYF. The CDR3 bases are TGTGCCAGTAGCCTCGACAGGGCGGGATCTTATACGCAGTATTTT.